This entry features one T cell receptor (beta chain) sequence. Its antigen is as yet unknown. With 4 bases clipped from V and 1 base from J, the junction kept 1 base outside the gene matches. The CDR3 has 13 residues. Germline CDR1 is SGHDT and CDR2 is YYEEEE. The time point is: week 47, end of study. Doses comprised 300 ug of mutant IDH1 20-mer peptide each, plus topical imiquimod. The sample is drawn from a study of a mutant IDH1 vaccine in newly diagnosed glioma. Study as a whole: Prior therapy was radiotherapy, temozolomide, or both; most received both.

Assay: immunoSEQ multiplex PCR; the TCRdb copy retains only in-frame clones and omits some. This table holds some 31,000 clones, roughly four fifths found once. Source: PBMCs, taken from a glioma patient whose treatment included an IDH1 peptide vaccine. This receptor was taken from a man aged 25-45 years with glioma. This chain links TRBV5-6 with TRBJ2-7; 8 bases match TRBD1. CDR3: CASSRDRSYEQYF. CDR3 nucleotide sequence: TGTGCCAGCAGCCGGGACAGGTCCTACGAGCAGTACTTC. Looking up the rest from reference TRBV5-6 and TRBJ2-7 gives the full variable domain: DAGVTQSPTHLIKTRGQQVTLRCSPKSGHDTVSWYQQALGQGPQFIFQYYEEEERQRGNFPDRFSGHQFPNYSSELNVNALLLGDSALYLCASSRDRSYEQYFGPGTRLTVT.